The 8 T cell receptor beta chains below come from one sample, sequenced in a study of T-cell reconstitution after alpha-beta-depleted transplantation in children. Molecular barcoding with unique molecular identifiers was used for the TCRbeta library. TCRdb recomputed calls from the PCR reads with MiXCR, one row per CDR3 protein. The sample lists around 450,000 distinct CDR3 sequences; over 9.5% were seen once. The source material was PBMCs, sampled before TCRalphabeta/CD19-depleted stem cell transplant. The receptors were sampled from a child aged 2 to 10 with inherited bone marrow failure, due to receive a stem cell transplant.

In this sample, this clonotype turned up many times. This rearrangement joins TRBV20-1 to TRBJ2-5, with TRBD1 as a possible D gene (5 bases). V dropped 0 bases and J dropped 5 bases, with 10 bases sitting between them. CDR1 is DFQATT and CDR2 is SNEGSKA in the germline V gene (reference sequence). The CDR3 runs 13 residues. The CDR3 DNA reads TGCAGTGCTAGAGATCAGGGTTGGGAGACCCAGTACTTC. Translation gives CSARDQGWETQYF.

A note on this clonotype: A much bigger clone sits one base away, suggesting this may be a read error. The CDR3 bases are TGTGCCAGCAGCCAAACAGGGAGGAACACCGGGGAGCTGTATTTT. Translated: CASSQTGRNTGELYF. The chain carries TRBV7-8 and TRBJ2-2; the D call may be TRBD1 or TRBD2 (6 bases each). The length of the CDR3 is 15 residues. Germline lookup yields CDR1 SGHVS and CDR2 FQNEAQ.

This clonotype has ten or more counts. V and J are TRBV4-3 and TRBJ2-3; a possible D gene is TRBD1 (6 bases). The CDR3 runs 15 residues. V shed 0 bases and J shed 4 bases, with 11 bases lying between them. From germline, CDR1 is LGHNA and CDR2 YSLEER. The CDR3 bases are TGCGCCAGCAGCCAAGATAGGGGGAACCCAGATACGCAGTATTTT. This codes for CASSQDRGNPDTQYF.

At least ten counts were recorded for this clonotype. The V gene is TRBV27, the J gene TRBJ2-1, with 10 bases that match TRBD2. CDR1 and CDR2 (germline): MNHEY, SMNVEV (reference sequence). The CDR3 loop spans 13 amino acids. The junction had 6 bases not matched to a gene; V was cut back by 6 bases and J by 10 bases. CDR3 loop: CASRLAGALEQFF. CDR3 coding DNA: TGTGCCAGCAGGCTAGCGGGAGCCTTGGAGCAGTTCTTC.

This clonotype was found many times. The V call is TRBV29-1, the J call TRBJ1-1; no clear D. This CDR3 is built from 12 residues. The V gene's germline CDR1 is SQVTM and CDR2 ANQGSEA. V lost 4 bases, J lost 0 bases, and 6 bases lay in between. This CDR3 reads CSVGRMNTEAFF. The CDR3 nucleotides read TGCAGCGTTGGACGGATGAACACTGAAGCTTTCTTT. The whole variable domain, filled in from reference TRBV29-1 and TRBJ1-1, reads SAVISQKPSRDICQRGTSLTIQCQVDSQVTMMFWYRQQPGQSLTLIATANQGSEATYESGFVIDKFPISRPNLTFSTLTVSNMSPEDSSIYLCSVGRMNTEAFFGQGTRLTVV.

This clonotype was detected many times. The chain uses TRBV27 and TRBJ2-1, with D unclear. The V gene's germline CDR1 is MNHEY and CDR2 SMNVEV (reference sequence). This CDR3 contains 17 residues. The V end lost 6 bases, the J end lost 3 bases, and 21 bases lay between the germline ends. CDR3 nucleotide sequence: TGTGCCAGCAGCCGCGGCGTTGGCTCCCCACTCTACAATGAGCAGTTCTTC. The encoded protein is CASSRGVGSPLYNEQFF.

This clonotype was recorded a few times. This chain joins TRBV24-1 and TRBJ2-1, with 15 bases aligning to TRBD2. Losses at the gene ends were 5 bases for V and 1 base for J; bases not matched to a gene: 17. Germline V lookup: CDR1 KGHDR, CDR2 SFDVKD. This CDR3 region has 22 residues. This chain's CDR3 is CATSGGAGSGLAGGFSYNEQFF. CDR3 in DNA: TGTGCCACCAGTGGGGGGGCAGGCTCAGGACTAGCGGGAGGGTTTTCCTACAATGAGCAGTTCTTC.

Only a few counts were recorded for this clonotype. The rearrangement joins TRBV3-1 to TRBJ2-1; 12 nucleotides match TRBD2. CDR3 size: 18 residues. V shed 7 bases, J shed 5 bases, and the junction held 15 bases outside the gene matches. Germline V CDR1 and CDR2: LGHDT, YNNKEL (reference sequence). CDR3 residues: CASTPKIRLAGDNNEQFF. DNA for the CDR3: TGTGCCAGCACCCCAAAGATAAGACTAGCGGGAGATAACAATGAGCAGTTCTTC.